The 18 T cell receptor beta chains reported below all come from one sample, sequenced in a study of chemoradiotherapy in HPV16-positive cancers. Some clones are missing from TCRdb's copy, which holds only in-frame ones; the method was immunoSEQ multiplex PCR. The profile covers around 5,000 clones, with about 86% appearing a single time and about 2.3% taken by the ten largest. The sequenced sample was tumor tissue, obtained from a patient who underwent chemoradiotherapy. The receptor source for this set is a human donor with HPV-associated anogenital cancer.

This sequence joins TRBV29-1 and TRBJ2-7; D is undetermined. With 4 bases removed from V and 6 bases from J, the gap between germline ends came to 10 bases. This CDR3 is built from 11 residues. Per germline, CDR1 SQVTM and CDR2 ANQGSEA. CDR3 in amino acids: CSVVHTTEQYF. CDR3 DNA: TGCAGCGTTGTGCATACCACCGAGCAGTACTTC.

The V and J genes are TRBV9 and TRBJ1-2, with D perhaps TRBD1 (5 bases). CDR3 length: 14 amino acids. Germline-derived CDR1 and CDR2 are SGDLS and YYNGEE. V was cut by 3 bases and J by 5 bases, with 14 bases left in between. The CDR3 loop reads CASSARTGGYGYTF. CDR3 nucleotide sequence: TGTGCCAGCAGCGCTCGGACCGGGGGGTATGGCTACACCTTC. Filled out from reference TRBV9 and TRBJ1-2, the complete variable domain reads DSGVTQTPKHLITATGQRVTLRCSPRSGDLSVYWYQQSLDQGLQFLIQYYNGEERAKGNILERFSAQQFPDLHSELNLSSLELGDSALYFCASSARTGGYGYTFGSGTRLTVV.

V and J are TRBV11-1 and TRBJ2-3; no firm D call. The length of the CDR3 is 15 residues. CDR1 SGHAT and CDR2 FQDESV come from the germline V gene (reference sequence). V dropped 2 bases and J dropped 1 base, with 10 bases sitting between them. In nucleotides, the CDR3 is TGTGCCAGCAGCTTATCAGACTCTCGCACAGATACGCAGTATTTT. As protein: CASSLSDSRTDTQYF.

The gene calls are TRBV18 and TRBJ1-6; D is unclear. The CDR3 is 14 residues long. V lost 6 bases to trimming and J lost 7 bases, with 13 bases between them. Germline loops: CDR1 KGHSH, CDR2 LQKENI. The DNA of the CDR3 is TGTGCCAGCTCGCTGGGCGGTGAGAATTCACCCCTCCACTTT. Protein sequence: CASSLGGENSPLHF.

There are a few counts of this clone. The rearrangement joins TRBV28 to TRBJ2-7; D is ambiguous. The V end lost 2 bases, the J end lost 7 bases, and 18 bases lay between the germline ends. This CDR3 contains 15 residues. Germline CDR1 MDHEN, CDR2 SYDVKM. The CDR3 region is CASSLPSLAIWEQYF. The CDR3 nucleotides are TGTGCCAGCAGTTTACCCAGCCTCGCGATTTGGGAGCAGTACTTC.

The chain employs TRBV28 and TRBJ1-5; D might be TRBD1 (6 bases). Germline CDR1 reads MDHEN; CDR2 reads SYDVKM. Trimming took off 1 base at V and 4 bases at J, with 11 bases between the two ends. The CDR3 runs to 15 residues. The CDR3: CASSLSGEKNQPQHF. CDR3 nucleotides: TGTGCCAGCAGTTTATCAGGGGAGAAGAATCAGCCCCAGCATTTT.

The chain employs TRBV19 and TRBJ2-5; D remains unclear. Trimming shortened V by 3 bases and J by 2 bases, and 7 bases separated the two germline ends. Germline assignment: CDR1 LNHDA and CDR2 SQIVND (reference sequence). The CDR3 covers 13 residues. CDR3 region: CASSMNQQETQYF. CDR3 coding DNA: TGTGCCAGTAGTATGAATCAACAAGAGACCCAGTACTTC.

The rearrangement uses TRBV5-1 and TRBJ2-2; no reliable D call. The V gene's germline CDR1 is SGHRS and CDR2 YFSETQ. V was clipped by 0 bases and J by 6 bases, with 9 bases between them. This CDR3 is built from 14 residues. The CDR3 bases are TGCGCCAGCAGCTTGGCCACGGGCCCCGGGGAGCTGTTTTTT. Translation: CASSLATGPGELFF.

The CDR3 loop is CASSEARVDRGAGELFF. CDR3 sequence (DNA): TGTGCCAGCAGTGAAGCAAGGGTGGACAGGGGAGCCGGGGAGCTGTTTTTT. The rearrangement links TRBV6-1 to TRBJ2-2; 9 nucleotides match TRBD1. Germline CDR1 is MNHNS and CDR2 is SASEGT. J lost 6 bases, V lost 0 bases, and 8 bases had no gene match. This CDR3 has 17 residues.

The chain uses TRBV7-9 and TRBJ1-5; a weak D match, TRBD1 (5 bases). Germline V gene lookup returns CDR1 SEHNR and CDR2 FQNEAQ (reference sequence). The CDR3 contains 13 residues. Trimming stripped 5 bases from V and 6 bases from J, with 11 bases between. DNA for the CDR3: TGTGCCAGCAGCCCGGGCGGGGGTCAGCCCCAGCATTTT. Translating gives CASSPGGGQPQHF.

The chain carries TRBV7-6 and TRBJ2-1; 10 bases match TRBD1. The CDR3 is 16 residues long. From germline, CDR1 is SGHVS and CDR2 FNYEAQ. Unmatched junction bases numbered 9, after V lost 4 bases and J lost 6 bases. CDR3 loop: CASSSSTGGHPNEQFF. In nucleotides, the CDR3 is TGTGCCAGCAGCTCCTCGACAGGGGGCCACCCCAATGAGCAGTTCTTC.

The V call is TRBV10-2, the J call TRBJ2-1; D ambiguous. Germline lookup yields CDR1 WSHSY and CDR2 SAAADI. This CDR3 region has 11 residues. V gave up 10 bases and J gave up 7 bases, with 11 bases separating them. The CDR3 sequence: CATGHGNEQFF. CDR3 DNA: TGCGCCACCGGTCACGGGAATGAGCAGTTCTTC.

The genes are TRBV29-1 and TRBJ2-5; D remains unclear. The J call is uncertain, as TRBJ2-7 better fits the DNA end. Germline V gene lookup returns CDR1 SQVTM and CDR2 ANQGSEA. The CDR3 loop spans 11 amino acids. Here the CDR3 DNA reads TGCAGCGTTGTGCATACCACCGAGCAGTACTTC. Residues: CSVVHTTEQYF.

This clone was detected only a few times. The rearrangement uses TRBV12-5 and TRBJ1-2; D is possibly TRBD1 (5 bases). Per germline, CDR1 LGHNT and CDR2 FRNRAP. V was pared by 2 bases and J by 5 bases, with 9 bases between. CDR3 length: 13 residues. The CDR3 DNA follows: TGTGCTAGTGGTTTGCAGGGTTCATATGGCTACACCTTC. It encodes CASGLQGSYGYTF.

The V gene is TRBV7-2, the J gene TRBJ1-1; 9 bases are shared with TRBD1. This CDR3 region has 16 residues. The junction had 4 bases not matched to a gene; V was cut back by 2 bases and J by 0 bases. Germline V lookup: CDR1 SGHTA, CDR2 FQGNSA. CDR3 residues: CASSLKTGGMNTEAFF. DNA for the CDR3: TGTGCCAGCAGCTTAAAGACAGGGGGAATGAACACTGAAGCTTTCTTT.

This chain connects TRBV19 to TRBJ1-2, with 7 nucleotides matching TRBD1. The J segment lost 4 bases and the V segment lost 10 bases, leaving 12 bases of the junction unmatched. Germline V CDR1 and CDR2: LNHDA, SQIVND (reference sequence). The CDR3 contains 14 residues. DNA for the CDR3: TGTGCCACCGAAAGGACAGGTTCCCCCTATGGCTACACCTTC. Its protein is CATERTGSPYGYTF.

The chain is built from TRBV9 and TRBJ2-5; unclear D gene. The J call may not be correct, given that the DNA end is closer to TRBJ2-7. The CDR3 covers 13 residues. The germline V gene encodes CDR1 SGDLS and CDR2 YYNGEE. The CDR3 spells CASSVVDSYEQYF. As DNA, the CDR3 is TGTGCCAGCAGCGTAGTCGACTCCTACGAGCAGTACTTC.

The chain links TRBV9 to TRBJ2-2; 8 positions agree with TRBD1. Trimming at V came to 5 bases and at J to 7 bases, leaving 10 bases not matched to a gene. Germline lookup yields CDR1 SGDLS and CDR2 YYNGEE. The CDR3 spans 15 residues. The DNA of the CDR3 is TGTGCCAGCAGGTCCGGGACAGGTCCGGTCGGGGAGCTGTTTTTT. Encoded protein: CASRSGTGPVGELFF.